These 2 T cell receptor beta chains originate from one sample sequenced in a study of T-cell reconstitution after alpha-beta-depleted transplantation in children. As it was prepared, the TCRbeta library received unique molecular identifiers. TCRdb ran MiXCR on the PCR reads and lists one entry per CDR3 protein. The profile shows about 230,000 distinct CDR3 sequences, about 9.2% of them singletons. Here the sequenced sample was PBMCs from the stem cell graft donor, taken from the stem cell graft. These receptors all come from a human donor who donated a stem cell graft to a child with acute lymphoblastic leukemia.

This clonotype has a handful of counts. The chain carries TRBV5-1 and TRBJ2-3, with TRBD2 matching 13 bases. From germline, CDR1 is SGHRS and CDR2 YFSETQ. The CDR3 contains 18 residues. Trimming at V came to 3 bases and at J to 2 bases, leaving 9 bases not matched to a gene. In DNA form, the CDR3 reads TGCGCCAGCAGCTCACTAGCGGGGGGGCCGTCCTTCACAGATACGCAGTATTTT. This sequence encodes CASSSLAGGPSFTDTQYF.

The chain uses TRBV28 and TRBJ1-1; 11 bases line up with TRBD1. V was pared by 10 bases and J by 3 bases, with 19 bases of the junction left unmatched. The CDR3 has 18 amino acids. Germline CDR1 and CDR2: MDHEN and SYDVKM. CDR3 coding DNA: TGTGCCATGAGCTTGGGCTGGACAGGGGGCTCGGTTTACACTGAAGCTTTCTTT. This gives the protein CAMSLGWTGGSVYTEAFF.